This TCR beta chain was captured by sequencing in a study of cytomegalovirus exposure and HLA in healthy donors. The study's findings and limits: The CMV antigen specificity of a few CMV-associated chains was confirmed through in vitro analysis. Most TCR sequences were rare, but some public TCRs occurred in many donors.

This PCR relied on a set of 60 Vbeta primers and 13 Jbeta primers. In the original processing: In a later analysis, some 80 million unique TCR beta chains included roughly 11 million shared by two or more donors. Measured with immunoSEQ multiplex PCR; TCRdb has only the in-frame clones, and not every one. V and J calls and clone size are given by that table; D and trimming were obtained from the DNA. The top ten clones hold around 1.6% of a sample with some 130,000 clones, approximately 61% of them seen once. The germline gives CDR1 MDHEN, CDR2 SYDVKM. This CDR3 is built from 12 residues. Trimming stripped 2 bases from V and 5 bases from J, with 4 bases between. While unrecorded immune exposures were likely, the donors were nominally healthy when sampled. As for this clone: The antigen is unknown.

The V and J genes are TRBV28 and TRBJ2-1; D is unclear. The clonotype originates from a human donor in good health. The sequenced sample consisted of PBMCs. The CDR3 region has the DNA TGTGCCAGCAGTTTAACAGACAATGAGCAGTTCTTC. Encoded protein: CASSLTDNEQFF.